The 22 T cell receptor beta chains presented below share a single source sample, sequenced in a study of shared clonotypes between healthy human individuals. TCRdb keeps only in-frame clones here, not all; method: immunoSEQ multiplex PCR. The table includes more than 500,000 clones, about 96% detected once. Sequences were obtained from naive CD4+ T cells sorted from blood. This sample's subset: CD45RA+ positively selected. The source is a woman in her 30s in good health.

The J gene is TRBJ2-7, the V gene TRBV2; 7 positions agree with TRBD1. CDR1 and CDR2 from the germline V gene are SNHLY and FYNNEI. The CDR3 loop spans 13 amino acids. V was pared by 7 bases and J by 3 bases, with 6 bases of the junction left unmatched. The CDR3 DNA follows: TGTGCCAGCAAAAAGGGACAGATCTACGAGCAGTACTTC. Translated: CASKKGQIYEQYF.

This chain uses TRBV12-5 with TRBJ2-7; 8 bases are shared with TRBD2. Germline CDR1 is LGHNT and CDR2 is FRNRAP. This CDR3 is 19 amino acids long. J gave up 7 bases and V 5 bases, and 25 bases lay outside the gene matches. CDR3 nucleotides: TGTGCTAGTGGTATCCTTTCGGCCCCTGGGCGGGAGGTCCATCAGGAGCAGTACTTC. Residues: CASGILSAPGREVHQEQYF.

V and J are TRBV28 and TRBJ2-7; D not resolved. CDR1 MDHEN and CDR2 SYDVKM come from the germline V gene. Trimming stripped 1 base from V and 0 bases from J, with 7 bases between. The CDR3 is 14 residues long. The CDR3 DNA sequence: TGTGCCAGCAGTTTATACTCGCCCTCCTACGAGCAGTACTTC. This sequence encodes CASSLYSPSYEQYF.

The V and J genes are TRBV21-1 and TRBJ2-6; the D call in the table, TRBD1, was not verified against the DNA. TRBV21-1 is shown as a pseudogene. This CDR3 comprises 18 residues. The CDR3 DNA sequence: TGTGCCAGCAGCAAAGCCGGGACAGGGCTTTCTGGGGCCAACGTCCTGACTTTC. This translates into CASSKAGTGLSGANVLTF.

This CDR3 is CASSPLRLYNEQFF. CDR3 bases: TGTGCCAGCAGCCCCCTCCGATTATACAATGAGCAGTTCTTC. The chain links TRBV11-1 to TRBJ2-1, with D unclear. V shed 5 bases and J shed 4 bases, with 12 bases lying between them. In germline, CDR1 is SGHAT, CDR2 FQDESV (reference sequence). This CDR3 has 14 amino acids. Using reference TRBV11-1 and TRBJ2-1 for the parts outside the CDR3, the full variable domain is EAEVAQSPRYKITEKSQAVAFWCDPISGHATLYWYRQILGQGPELLVQFQDESVVDDSQLPKDRFSAERLKGVDSTLKIQPAELGDSAMYLCASSPLRLYNEQFFGPGTRLTVL.

The V and J genes are TRBV10-1 and TRBJ2-5; 11 bases fit TRBD2. V was pared by 2 bases and J by 3 bases, with 5 bases of the junction left unmatched. This CDR3 has 16 residues. Germline lookup yields CDR1 WNHNN and CDR2 SYGVQD (reference sequence). CDR3 nucleotides: TGCGCCAGCAGTGAGCTAGCGGGAGGCCGAAAAGAGACCCAGTACTTC. It translates to CASSELAGGRKETQYF.

The chain couples TRBV10-3 to TRBJ1-6, with TRBD1 matching 11 bases. J lost 10 bases, V lost 6 bases, and 8 bases had no gene match. CDR1 is ENHRY and CDR2 is SYGVKD in the germline V gene. This CDR3 spans 15 amino acids. CDR3 sequence (DNA): TGTGCCATCAGCGGACAGGGGGCGTCGAGATCACCCCTCCACTTT. It is translated as CAISGQGASRSPLHF.

The chain carries TRBV27 and TRBJ2-2; 14 bases match TRBD2. The germline CDR1 and CDR2 sequences are MNHEY and SMNVEV (reference sequence). CDR3 length equals 22 residues. Trimming at V came to 6 bases and at J to 5 bases, leaving 23 bases not matched to a gene. CDR3 region: CASRPKSTIWGTSGRRTGELFF. In DNA, the CDR3 is TGTGCCAGCAGGCCGAAAAGTACTATATGGGGGACTAGCGGGAGAAGGACCGGGGAGCTGTTTTTT.

The chain combines TRBV28 with TRBJ2-5; D is possibly TRBD2 (6 bases). The DNA matches TRBJ2-7 better at its end, which makes the J call doubtful. The CDR3 is made up of 12 amino acids. The germline V gene encodes CDR1 MDHEN and CDR2 SYDVKM. The CDR3 coding sequence is TGTGCCAGCAAAACGGGAGCAATCGAGCAGTACTTC. It codes for CASKTGAIEQYF.

This clone was seen a single time. V is TRBV6-1 and J is TRBJ1-5, with 9 bases that match TRBD1. The CDR3 spans 15 residues. The V gene end was trimmed by 5 bases and the J gene end by 6 bases; junction bases not matched to a gene: 8. Per the germline V gene, CDR1 is MNHNS and CDR2 is SASEGT. The CDR3 sequence: CASSSDRGMGQPQHF. Written as DNA, the CDR3 is TGTGCCAGCAGTTCGGACAGGGGAATGGGTCAGCCCCAGCATTTT.

The chain recombines TRBV18 with TRBJ2-7; D assignment may be TRBD1 or TRBD2 (5 bases each). Germline lookup yields CDR1 KGHSH and CDR2 LQKENI. Trimming cost V 5 bases and J 2 bases, with 13 bases left between them. The CDR3 runs to 14 residues. This CDR3 is CASSGGKKPYEQYF. The CDR3 DNA is TGTGCCAGCTCAGGGGGAAAAAAGCCCTACGAGCAGTACTTC.

This clone was picked up one time. The V and J genes are TRBV18 and TRBJ2-1; possible D gene TRBD2, 6 bases. CDR3 length: 17 amino acids. Germline CDR1 is KGHSH and CDR2 is LQKENI. Trimming cost V 1 base and J 5 bases, with 18 bases left between them. This CDR3 reads CASSPLGRTSGDNEQFF. In DNA form, the CDR3 reads TGTGCCAGCTCACCACTGGGCAGAACTTCGGGAGACAATGAGCAGTTCTTC. The full variable domain, in which reference TRBV18 and TRBJ2-1 provide the parts outside the CDR3, is NAGVMQNPRHLVRRRGQEARLRCSPMKGHSHVYWYRQLPEEGLKFMVYLQKENIIDESGMPKERFSAEFPKEGPSILRIQQVVRGDSAAYFCASSPLGRTSGDNEQFFGPGTRLTVL.

Here the CDR3 reads CASSEDGTGVNEQFF. CDR3 nucleotide sequence: TGTGCCAGCAGTGAGGACGGGACAGGGGTCAATGAGCAGTTCTTC. The V and J genes are TRBV2 and TRBJ2-1, with 10 nucleotides matching TRBD1. The V and J ends lost 3 bases and 6 bases, in that order; junction bases with no gene match: 5. Germline values: CDR1 SNHLY, CDR2 FYNNEI. This CDR3 has 15 amino acids.

This clone was found a few times. V gene TRBV19 combines with J gene TRBJ1-2, with 12 bases matching TRBD1. CDR1 is LNHDA, CDR2 SQIVND, per germline (reference sequence). The CDR3 totals 13 residues. V gave up 6 bases and J gave up 7 bases; unmatched junction bases: 3. As DNA, the CDR3 is TGTGCCAGTAGGGGACAGGGGGCAAGTGGCTACACCTTC. Amino acids: CASRGQGASGYTF.

This chain links TRBV7-6 with TRBJ1-5; no clear D gene. CDR1 and CDR2 from the germline V gene are SGHVS and FNYEAQ. This CDR3 has 13 residues. Trimming removed 1 base from V and 4 bases from J, with 5 bases in between. The CDR3 spells CASSLDENQPQHF. As DNA, the CDR3 is TGTGCCAGCAGCTTAGATGAAAATCAGCCCCAGCATTTT.

The chain uses TRBV9 and TRBJ2-3; 9 bases match TRBD2. The length of the CDR3 is 16 residues. Germline V gene data show CDR1 as SGDLS and CDR2 as YYNGEE. The junction had 8 bases not matched to a gene; V was cut back by 4 bases and J by 2 bases. The CDR3 region is CASSPVSGSFTDTQYF. The CDR3 DNA is TGTGCCAGCAGCCCAGTTAGCGGGAGTTTCACAGATACGCAGTATTTT.

This chain connects TRBV2 to TRBJ2-7, with 8 nucleotides matching TRBD1. Germline V gene lookup returns CDR1 SNHLY and CDR2 FYNNEI. This CDR3 spans 15 amino acids. The ends lost 7 bases at V and 2 bases at J; junction bases unmatched: 10. The CDR3, as DNA: TGTGCCAGCACCCCGGACAGGGCTCTGCCCTACGAGCAGTACTTC. Its protein is CASTPDRALPYEQYF.

The gene calls are TRBV28 and TRBJ2-1; TRBD1 aligns across 8 bases. V dropped 5 bases and J dropped 2; count of bases not matched to a gene: 5. CDR1 MDHEN and CDR2 SYDVKM come from the germline V gene. This CDR3 comprises 15 residues. The CDR3 DNA sequence: TGTGCCAGCAGTCACGGACAGGGTACCTACAATGAGCAGTTCTTC. It codes for CASSHGQGTYNEQFF. Looking up the rest from reference TRBV28 and TRBJ2-1 gives the full variable domain: DVKVTQSSRYLVKRTGEKVFLECVQDMDHENMFWYRQDPGLGLRLIYFSYDVKMKEKGDIPEGYSVSREKKERFSLILESASTNQTSMYLCASSHGQGTYNEQFFGPGTRLTVL.

The rearrangement links TRBV6-5 to TRBJ1-2; D unresolved. The ends were cut back, 5 bases at V and 4 bases at J, with 11 bases in the middle. Germline values: CDR1 MNHEY, CDR2 SVGAGI. The CDR3 contains 13 residues. CDR3 in amino acids: CASSEADFYGYTF. CDR3 bases: TGTGCCAGCAGTGAGGCGGATTTCTATGGCTACACCTTC.

V gene TRBV7-9 combines with J gene TRBJ2-5; possibly TRBD1 for D (5 bases). Trimming removed 0 bases at V and 0 bases at J, with 11 bases between. Germline V CDR1 and CDR2: SEHNR, FQNEAQ (reference sequence). The length of the CDR3 is 16 residues. DNA of the CDR3: TGTGCCAGCAGCTTAGCGCTAGGGGCATACCAAGAGACCCAGTACTTC. Translating it yields CASSLALGAYQETQYF.

The CDR3 bases are TGTGCCAGTAGCCCTCAGTCGGCGGGCGCAGATACGCAGTATTTT. It translates to CASSPQSAGADTQYF. The rearrangement links TRBV19 to TRBJ2-3; a weak D match, TRBD2 (5 bases). With 6 bases removed from V and 4 bases from J, the gap between germline ends came to 17 bases. This CDR3 region has 15 residues. In germline, CDR1 is LNHDA, CDR2 SQIVND (reference sequence).

The gene calls are TRBV7-7 and TRBJ2-1; 7 bases agree with TRBD2. With 5 bases clipped from V and 8 bases from J, the junction kept 15 bases outside the gene matches. The CDR3 runs 16 residues. CDR1 and CDR2 (germline): SSHAT, FNYEAQ (reference sequence). The CDR3 spells CASSDSGGRVSYEQFF. CDR3 coding DNA: TGTGCCAGCAGCGACTCCGGCGGGAGAGTTAGTTATGAGCAGTTCTTC.